This T cell receptor beta chain was recorded in a study of beta chain features in type 1 diabetes. Study-wide findings and caveats: Researchers report that Type 1 diabetes patients had moderately but significantly shorter TCRB CDR3s across all four CD4+ subsets.

This clone was seen a handful of times. Its target is unknown. All of the isolated RNA was reverse transcribed, so expressed TCRB transcripts were sequenced. The protocol was immunoSEQ multiplex PCR, while the TCRdb copy is restricted to in-frame clones and leaves out a portion. The sample shows around 710,000 clones, over 10% of them seen only once. V lost 4 bases and J lost 0; bases outside the gene matches: 8. This CDR3 is built from 16 residues. Germline loops: CDR1 SEHNR, CDR2 FQNEAQ (reference sequence). The receptor was isolated from a man aged 25-40 years with type 1 diabetes. The V call is TRBV7-9, the J call TRBJ2-5, with TRBD1 matching over 7 bases. The source material was naive CD4+ T cells from blood. CDR3 sequence (DNA): TGTGCCAGCAGCTCTTGGACAGGCTCGTACCAAGAGACCCAGTACTTC. Translation gives CASSSWTGSYQETQYF.